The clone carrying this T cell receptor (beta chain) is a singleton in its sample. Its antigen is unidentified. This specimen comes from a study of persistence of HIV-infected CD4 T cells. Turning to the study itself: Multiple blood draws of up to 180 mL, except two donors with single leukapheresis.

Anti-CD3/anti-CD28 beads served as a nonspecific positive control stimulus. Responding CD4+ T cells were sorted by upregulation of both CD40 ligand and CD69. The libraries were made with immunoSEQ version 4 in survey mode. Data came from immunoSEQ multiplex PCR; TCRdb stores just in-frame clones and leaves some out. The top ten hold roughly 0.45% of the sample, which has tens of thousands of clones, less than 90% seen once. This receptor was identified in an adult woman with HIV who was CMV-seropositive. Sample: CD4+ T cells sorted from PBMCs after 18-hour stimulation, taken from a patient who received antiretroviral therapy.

CDR3 sequence (DNA): TGTGCCAGCACCCGAGAGGGGGGCTCCACCGGCTACACCTTC. Translated, it gives CASTREGGSTGYTF. The chain employs TRBV5-8 and TRBJ1-2; a possible D gene is TRBD1 (6 bases). CDR1 is SGHTS, CDR2 YDEGEE, per germline. The CDR3 covers 14 residues. V was cut by 6 bases and J by 8 bases, with 20 bases left in between. Full variable domain (missing parts from reference TRBV5-8 and TRBJ1-2): EAGVTQSPTHLIKTRGQQATLRCSPISGHTSVYWYQQALGLGLQFLLWYDEGEERNRGNFPPRFSGRQFPNYSSELNVNALELEDSALYLCASTREGGSTGYTFGSGTRLTVV.